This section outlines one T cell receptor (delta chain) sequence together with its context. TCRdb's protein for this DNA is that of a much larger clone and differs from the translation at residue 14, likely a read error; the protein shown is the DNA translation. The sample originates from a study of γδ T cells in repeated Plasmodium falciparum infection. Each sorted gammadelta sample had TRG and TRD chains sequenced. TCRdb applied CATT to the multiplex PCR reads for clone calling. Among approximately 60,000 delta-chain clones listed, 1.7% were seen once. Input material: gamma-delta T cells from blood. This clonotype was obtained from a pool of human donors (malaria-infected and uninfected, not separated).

CDR3 in amino acids: CALGERLLLRSAGGVTDKLIF. The CDR3 DNA reads as TGTGCTCTTGGGGAACGGCTCCTACTACGTTCGGCTGGGGGGGTAACCGATAAACTCATCTTT. This chain uses TRDV1 with TRDJ1; D may be TRDD3 (7 bases). V shed 1 base and J shed 2 bases, with 29 bases lying between them. Germline V CDR1 and CDR2: TSWWSYY, QGS. The CDR3 length is 21 residues.